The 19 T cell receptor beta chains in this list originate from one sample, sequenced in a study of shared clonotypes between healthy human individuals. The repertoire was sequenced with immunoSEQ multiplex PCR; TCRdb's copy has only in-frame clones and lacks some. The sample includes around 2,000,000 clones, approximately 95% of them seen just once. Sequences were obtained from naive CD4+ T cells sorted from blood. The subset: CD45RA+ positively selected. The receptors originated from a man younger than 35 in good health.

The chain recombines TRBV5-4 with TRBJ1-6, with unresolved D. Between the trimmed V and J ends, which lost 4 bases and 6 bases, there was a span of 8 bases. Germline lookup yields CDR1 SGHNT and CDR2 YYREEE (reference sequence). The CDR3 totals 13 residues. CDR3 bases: TGTGCCAGCAGCATAGATAGTAATTCACCCCTCCACTTT. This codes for CASSIDSNSPLHF.

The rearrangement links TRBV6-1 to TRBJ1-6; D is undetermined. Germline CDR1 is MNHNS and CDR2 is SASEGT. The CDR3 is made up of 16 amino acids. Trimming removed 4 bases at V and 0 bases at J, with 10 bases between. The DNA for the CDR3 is TGTGCCAGCAGTGGTTACAGTGGCTCCTATAATTCACCCCTCCACTTT. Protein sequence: CASSGYSGSYNSPLHF.

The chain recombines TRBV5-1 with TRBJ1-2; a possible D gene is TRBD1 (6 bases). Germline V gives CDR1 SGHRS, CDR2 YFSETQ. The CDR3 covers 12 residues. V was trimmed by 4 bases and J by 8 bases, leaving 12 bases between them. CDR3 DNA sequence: TGCGCCAGCAGCACCGGACAGTCCGGCTACACCTTC. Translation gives CASSTGQSGYTF.

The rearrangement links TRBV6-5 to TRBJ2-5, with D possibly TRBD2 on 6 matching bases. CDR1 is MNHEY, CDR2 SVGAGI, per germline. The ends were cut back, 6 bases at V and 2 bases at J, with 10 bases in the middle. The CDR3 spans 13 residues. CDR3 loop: CASSRGNQETQYF. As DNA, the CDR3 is TGTGCCAGCAGCCGCGGGAATCAAGAGACCCAGTACTTC.

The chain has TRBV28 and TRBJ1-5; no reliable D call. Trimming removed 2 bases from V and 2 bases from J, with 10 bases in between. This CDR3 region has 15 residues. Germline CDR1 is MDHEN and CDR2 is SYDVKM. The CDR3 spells CASSLASSGNQPQHF. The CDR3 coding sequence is TGTGCCAGCAGTTTAGCCTCATCGGGCAATCAGCCCCAGCATTTT.

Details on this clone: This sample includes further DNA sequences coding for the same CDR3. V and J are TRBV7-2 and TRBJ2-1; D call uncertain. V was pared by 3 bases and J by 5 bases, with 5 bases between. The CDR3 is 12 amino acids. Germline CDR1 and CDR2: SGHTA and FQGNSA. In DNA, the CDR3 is TGTGCCAGCAGCTTGTCCAACAATGAGCAGTTCTTC. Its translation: CASSLSNNEQFF.

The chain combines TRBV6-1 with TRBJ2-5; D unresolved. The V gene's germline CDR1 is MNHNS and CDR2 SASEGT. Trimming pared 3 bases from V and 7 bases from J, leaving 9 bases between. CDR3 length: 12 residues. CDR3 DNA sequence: TGTGCCAGCAGTGACTCGGGCGGGACCCAGTACTTC. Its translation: CASSDSGGTQYF.

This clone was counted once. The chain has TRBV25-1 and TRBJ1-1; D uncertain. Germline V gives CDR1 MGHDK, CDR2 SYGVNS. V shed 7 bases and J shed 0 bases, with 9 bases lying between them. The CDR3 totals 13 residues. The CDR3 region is CASKGGMNTEAFF. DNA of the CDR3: TGTGCCAGCAAGGGCGGAATGAACACTGAAGCTTTCTTT.

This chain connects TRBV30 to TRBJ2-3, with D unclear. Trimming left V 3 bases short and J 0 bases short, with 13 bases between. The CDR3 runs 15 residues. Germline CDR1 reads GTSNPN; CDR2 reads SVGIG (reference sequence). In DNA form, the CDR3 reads TGTGCCTGGAGGGGCCGGCGGCTGAGCACAGATACGCAGTATTTT. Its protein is CAWRGRRLSTDTQYF.

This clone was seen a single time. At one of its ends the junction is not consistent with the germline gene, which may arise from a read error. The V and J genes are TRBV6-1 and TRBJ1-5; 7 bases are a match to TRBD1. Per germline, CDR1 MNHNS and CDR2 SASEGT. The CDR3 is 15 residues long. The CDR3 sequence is CASREGGSSNQPQHF. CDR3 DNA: TGTGCCAGCAGGGAAGGGGGCAGTAGCAATCAGCCCCAGCATTTT.

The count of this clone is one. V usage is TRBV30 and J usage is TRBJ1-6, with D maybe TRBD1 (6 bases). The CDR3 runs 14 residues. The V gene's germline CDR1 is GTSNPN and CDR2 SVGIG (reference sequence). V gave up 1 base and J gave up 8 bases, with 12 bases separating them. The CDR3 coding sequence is TGTGCCTGGAGTGCGTGGGGGGCGGATTCACCCCTCCACTTT. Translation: CAWSAWGADSPLHF.

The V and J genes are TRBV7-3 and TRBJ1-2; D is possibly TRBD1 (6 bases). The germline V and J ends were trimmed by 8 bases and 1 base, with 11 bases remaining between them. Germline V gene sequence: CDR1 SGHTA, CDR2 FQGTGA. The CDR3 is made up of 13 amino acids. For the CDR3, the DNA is TGTGCCAGCGGGCAGGGGTTTAACTATGGCTACACCTTC. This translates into CASGQGFNYGYTF.

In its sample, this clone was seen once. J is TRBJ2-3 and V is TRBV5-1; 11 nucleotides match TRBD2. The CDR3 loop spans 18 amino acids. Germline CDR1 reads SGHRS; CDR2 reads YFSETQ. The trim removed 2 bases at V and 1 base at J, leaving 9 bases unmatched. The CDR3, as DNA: TGCGCCAGCAGCTTTGGTAGCGGGAGGGCCTTAGGCACAGATACGCAGTATTTT. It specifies CASSFGSGRALGTDTQYF.

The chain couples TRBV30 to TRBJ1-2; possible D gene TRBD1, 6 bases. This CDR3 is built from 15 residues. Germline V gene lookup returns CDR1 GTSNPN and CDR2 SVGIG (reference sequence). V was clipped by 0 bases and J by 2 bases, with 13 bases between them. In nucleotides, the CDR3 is TGTGCCTGGAGTGTACGCCCCCAGGGGAACTATGGCTACACCTTC. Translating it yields CAWSVRPQGNYGYTF.

The CDR3 protein is CASREPGLTNEKLFF. For the CDR3, the DNA is TGCGCCAGCAGAGAGCCGGGACTCACTAATGAAAAACTGTTTTTT. V and J are TRBV10-2 and TRBJ1-4, with a weak D call TRBD1 (5 bases). The ends were cut back, 6 bases at V and 2 bases at J, with 13 bases in the middle. In germline, CDR1 is WSHSY, CDR2 SAAADI. This CDR3 is 15 amino acids long.

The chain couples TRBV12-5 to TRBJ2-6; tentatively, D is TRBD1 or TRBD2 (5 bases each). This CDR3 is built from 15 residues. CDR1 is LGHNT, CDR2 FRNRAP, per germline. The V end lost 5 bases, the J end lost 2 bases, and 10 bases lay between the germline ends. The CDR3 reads CASGIGAAGANVLTF. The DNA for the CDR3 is TGTGCTAGTGGTATCGGGGCGGCTGGGGCCAACGTCCTGACTTTC.

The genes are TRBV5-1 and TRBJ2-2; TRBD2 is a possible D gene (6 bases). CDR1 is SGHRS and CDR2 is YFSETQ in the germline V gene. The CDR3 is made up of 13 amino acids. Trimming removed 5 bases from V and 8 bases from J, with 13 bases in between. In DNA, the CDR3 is TGCGCCAGCAGGGTGACTAGTTCGGGGGAGCTGTTTTTT. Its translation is CASRVTSSGELFF.

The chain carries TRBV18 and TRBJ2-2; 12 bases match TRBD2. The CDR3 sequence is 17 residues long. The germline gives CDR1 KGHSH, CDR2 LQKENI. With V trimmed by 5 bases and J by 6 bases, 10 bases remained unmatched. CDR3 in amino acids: CASSSILAGGFAGELFF. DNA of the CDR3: TGTGCCAGCTCATCTATACTAGCGGGAGGATTCGCCGGGGAGCTGTTTTTT. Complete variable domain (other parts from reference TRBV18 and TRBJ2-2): NAGVMQNPRHLVRRRGQEARLRCSPMKGHSHVYWYRQLPEEGLKFMVYLQKENIIDESGMPKERFSAEFPKEGPSILRIQQVVRGDSAAYFCASSSILAGGFAGELFFGEGSRLTVL.

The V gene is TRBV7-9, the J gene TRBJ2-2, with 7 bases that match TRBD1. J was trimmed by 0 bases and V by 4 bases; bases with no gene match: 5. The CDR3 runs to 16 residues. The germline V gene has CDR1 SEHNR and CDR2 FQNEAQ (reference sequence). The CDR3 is CASSYDRATNTGELFF. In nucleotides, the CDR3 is TGTGCCAGCAGCTATGACAGGGCCACGAACACCGGGGAGCTGTTTTTT.